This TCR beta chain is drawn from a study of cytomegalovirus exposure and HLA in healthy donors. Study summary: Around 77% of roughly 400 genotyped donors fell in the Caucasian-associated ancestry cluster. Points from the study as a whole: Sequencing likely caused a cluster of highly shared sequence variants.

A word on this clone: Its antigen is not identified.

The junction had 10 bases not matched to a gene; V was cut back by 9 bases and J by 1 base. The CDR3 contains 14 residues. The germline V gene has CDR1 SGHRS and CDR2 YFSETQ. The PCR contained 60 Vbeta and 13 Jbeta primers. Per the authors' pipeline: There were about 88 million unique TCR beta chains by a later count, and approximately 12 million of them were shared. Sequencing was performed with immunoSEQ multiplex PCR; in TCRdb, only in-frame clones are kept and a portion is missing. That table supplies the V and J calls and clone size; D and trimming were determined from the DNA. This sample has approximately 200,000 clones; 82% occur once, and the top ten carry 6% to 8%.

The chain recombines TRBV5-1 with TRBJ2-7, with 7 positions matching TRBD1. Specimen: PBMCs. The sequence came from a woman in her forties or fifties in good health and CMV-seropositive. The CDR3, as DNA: TGCGCCACCACCGGGACAGCACAATCCTACGAGCAGTACTTC. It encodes CATTGTAQSYEQYF.